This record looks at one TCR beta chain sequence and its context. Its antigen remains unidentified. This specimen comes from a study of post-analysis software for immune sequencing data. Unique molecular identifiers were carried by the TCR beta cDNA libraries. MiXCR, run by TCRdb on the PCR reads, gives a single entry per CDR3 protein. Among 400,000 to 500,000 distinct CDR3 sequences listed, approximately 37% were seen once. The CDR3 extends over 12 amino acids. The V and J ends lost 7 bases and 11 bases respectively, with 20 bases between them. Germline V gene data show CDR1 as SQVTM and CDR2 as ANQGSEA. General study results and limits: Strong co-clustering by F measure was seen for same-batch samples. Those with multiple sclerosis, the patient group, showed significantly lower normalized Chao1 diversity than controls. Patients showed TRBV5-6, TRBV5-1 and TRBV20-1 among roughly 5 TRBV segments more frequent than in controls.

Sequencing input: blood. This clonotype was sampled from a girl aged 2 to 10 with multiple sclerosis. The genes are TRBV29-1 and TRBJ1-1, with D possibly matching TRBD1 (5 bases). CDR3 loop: CSAFWGGLVAFF. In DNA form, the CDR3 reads TGCAGCGCCTTTTGGGGGGGACTTGTGGCTTTCTTT.